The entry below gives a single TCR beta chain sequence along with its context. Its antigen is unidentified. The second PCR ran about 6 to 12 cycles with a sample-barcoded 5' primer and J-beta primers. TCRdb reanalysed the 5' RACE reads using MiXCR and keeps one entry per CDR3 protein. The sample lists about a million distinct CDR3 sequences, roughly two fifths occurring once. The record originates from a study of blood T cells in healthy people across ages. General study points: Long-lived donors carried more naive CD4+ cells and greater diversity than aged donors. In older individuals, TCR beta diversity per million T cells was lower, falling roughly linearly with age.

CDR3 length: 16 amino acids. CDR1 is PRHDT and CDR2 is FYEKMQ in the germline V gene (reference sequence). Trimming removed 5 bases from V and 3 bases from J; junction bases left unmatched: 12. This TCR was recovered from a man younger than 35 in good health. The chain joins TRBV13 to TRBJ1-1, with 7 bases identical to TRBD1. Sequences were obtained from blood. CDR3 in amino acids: CASSQTGKGVDTEAFF. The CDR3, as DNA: TGTGCCAGCAGCCAGACAGGGAAGGGAGTAGACACTGAAGCTTTCTTT.